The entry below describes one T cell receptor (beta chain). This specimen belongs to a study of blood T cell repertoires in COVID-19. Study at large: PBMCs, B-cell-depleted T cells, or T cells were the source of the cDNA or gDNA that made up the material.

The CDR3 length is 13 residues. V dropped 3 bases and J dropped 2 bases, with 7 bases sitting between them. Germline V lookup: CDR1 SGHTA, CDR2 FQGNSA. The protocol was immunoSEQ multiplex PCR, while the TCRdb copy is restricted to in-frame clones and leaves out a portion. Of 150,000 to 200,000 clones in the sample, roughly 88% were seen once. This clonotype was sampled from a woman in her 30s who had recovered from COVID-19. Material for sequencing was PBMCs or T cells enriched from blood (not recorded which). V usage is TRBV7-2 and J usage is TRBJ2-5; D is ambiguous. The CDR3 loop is CASSFQIQETQYF. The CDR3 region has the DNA TGTGCCAGCAGCTTCCAGATACAAGAGACCCAGTACTTC.